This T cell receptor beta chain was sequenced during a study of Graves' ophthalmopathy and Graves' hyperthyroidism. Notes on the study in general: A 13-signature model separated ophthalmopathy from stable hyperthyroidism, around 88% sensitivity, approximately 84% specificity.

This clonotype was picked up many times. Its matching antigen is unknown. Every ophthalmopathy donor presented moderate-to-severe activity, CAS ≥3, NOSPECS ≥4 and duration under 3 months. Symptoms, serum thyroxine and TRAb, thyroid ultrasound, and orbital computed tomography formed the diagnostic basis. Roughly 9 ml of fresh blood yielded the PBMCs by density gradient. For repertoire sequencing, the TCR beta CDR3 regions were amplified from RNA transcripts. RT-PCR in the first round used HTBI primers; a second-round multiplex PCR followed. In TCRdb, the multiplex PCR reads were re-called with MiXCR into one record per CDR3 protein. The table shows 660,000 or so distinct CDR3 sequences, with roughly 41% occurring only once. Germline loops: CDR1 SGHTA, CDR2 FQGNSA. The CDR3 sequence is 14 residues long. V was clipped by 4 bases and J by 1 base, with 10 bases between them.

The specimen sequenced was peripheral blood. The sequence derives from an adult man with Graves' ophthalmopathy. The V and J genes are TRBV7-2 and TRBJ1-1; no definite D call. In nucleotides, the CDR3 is TGTGCCAGCAGCTCAAACCCGGGGAACACTGAAGCTTTCTTT. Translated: CASSSNPGNTEAFF.